Below, 30 T cell receptor beta chains from the same sample are listed, as sequenced in a study of shared T cell receptors in the human thymus. TCRdb's table, derived via immunoSEQ multiplex PCR, lists solely in-frame clones and lacks some. Among over 350,000 clones, 85% to 95% were seen once, and the ten largest hold roughly 0.02%. The sequencing sample was made of thymocytes. The receptors were sampled from a human donor.

The chain is built from TRBV27 and TRBJ1-2; D perhaps matches TRBD1 (6 bases). The CDR3 has 13 residues. The V gene's germline CDR1 is MNHEY and CDR2 SMNVEV (reference sequence). V was shortened by 2 bases and J by 8 bases, with 12 bases between the two germline ends. The CDR3 DNA sequence: TGTGCCAGCAGTTTAGGCGGGGGCCGGGGCTACACCTTC. Translating gives CASSLGGGRGYTF.

The chain couples TRBV5-1 to TRBJ2-7, with D unresolved. The germline V and J ends were trimmed by 9 bases and 0 bases, with 16 bases remaining between them. CDR3 length: 14 residues. Germline V CDR1 and CDR2: SGHRS, YFSETQ. In DNA form, the CDR3 reads TGCGCCACCCAAGGTCCCCGGAGCTCCTACGAGCAGTACTTC. Protein: CATQGPRSSYEQYF.

V gene TRBV5-1 combines with J gene TRBJ2-1, with TRBD2 matching over 9 bases. After removal of 3 bases from V and 8 bases from J, the junction contained 9 bases not matched to a gene. This CDR3 has 15 amino acids. Germline lookup yields CDR1 SGHRS and CDR2 YFSETQ. The CDR3 DNA is TGCGCCAGCAGCTGGGGGTTAGCGGGAGCCCATGAGCAGTTCTTC. Translated, it gives CASSWGLAGAHEQFF. The full variable domain, its missing parts supplied by reference TRBV5-1 and TRBJ2-1, is KAGVTQTPRYLIKTRGQQVTLSCSPISGHRSVSWYQQTPGQGLQFLFEYFSETQRNKGNFPGRFSGRQFSNSRSEMNVSTLELGDSALYLCASSWGLAGAHEQFFGPGTRLTVL.

The V gene is TRBV5-5, the J gene TRBJ2-7; no reliable D call. Germline V gives CDR1 SGHKS, CDR2 YYEKEE (reference sequence). V lost 4 bases to trimming and J lost 1 base, with 21 bases between them. There are 17 residues in the CDR3. CDR3 region: CASSPSVGYNHSYEQYF. CDR3 nucleotide sequence: TGTGCCAGCAGCCCCTCCGTGGGGTACAACCATTCCTACGAGCAGTACTTC.

The V call is TRBV28, the J call TRBJ1-1, with unresolved D. This CDR3 has 14 amino acids. V was shortened by 7 bases and J by 1 base, with 13 bases between the two germline ends. The germline gives CDR1 MDHEN, CDR2 SYDVKM. The CDR3 protein is CASNLVRANTEAFF. In nucleotides, the CDR3 is TGTGCCAGCAATTTGGTTCGGGCGAACACTGAAGCTTTCTTT.

The chain has TRBV7-2 and TRBJ2-7, with 12 bases that match TRBD2. Germline trimming cut 5 bases from V and 5 bases from J; bases unmatched to any gene: 10. Germline lookup yields CDR1 SGHTA and CDR2 FQGNSA. The CDR3 loop spans 16 amino acids. The CDR3 coding sequence is TGTGCCAGCAGCGACCCGACTAGCGGGAGTTACCACGAGCAGTACTTC. This encodes CASSDPTSGSYHEQYF. Looking up the rest from reference TRBV7-2 and TRBJ2-7 gives the full variable domain: GAGVSQSPSNKVTEKGKDVELRCDPISGHTALYWYRQSLGQGLEFLIYFQGNSAPDKSGLPSDRFSAERTGGSVSTLTIQRTQQEDSAVYLCASSDPTSGSYHEQYFGPGTRLTVT.

About this clone itself: The same CDR3 arises from other DNA sequences in this sample as well. The rearrangement joins TRBV27 to TRBJ1-1, with D uncertain. The CDR3 consists of 13 residues. Germline assignment: CDR1 MNHEY and CDR2 SMNVEV (reference sequence). The V end lost 0 bases, the J end lost 2 bases, and 4 bases lay between the germline ends. CDR3 sequence: CASSLSPNTEAFF. In nucleotides, the CDR3 is TGTGCCAGCAGTTTATCCCCTAACACTGAAGCTTTCTTT.

The V and J genes are TRBV10-1 and TRBJ2-1; the D gene is possibly TRBD2 (6 bases). The CDR3 runs to 11 residues. Per germline, CDR1 WNHNN and CDR2 SYGVQD (reference sequence). V lost 6 bases and J 7 bases, leaving 7 bases between the germline ends. DNA for the CDR3: TGCGCCAGCAGGGCGGGGAATGAGCAGTTCTTC. Residues: CASRAGNEQFF.

The chain joins TRBV9 to TRBJ2-1; 7 nucleotides match TRBD1. Trimming cost V 0 bases and J 0 bases; bases outside gene matches: 6. This CDR3 has 17 residues. In germline, CDR1 is SGDLS, CDR2 YYNGEE. CDR3 nucleotide sequence: TGTGCCAGCAGCGTAGACAGGGGTAAAAGCTCCTACAATGAGCAGTTCTTC. Translating it yields CASSVDRGKSSYNEQFF.

The gene calls are TRBV9 and TRBJ2-7; 8 bases line up with TRBD2. J was trimmed by 4 bases and V by 0 bases; bases with no gene match: 3. Germline values: CDR1 SGDLS, CDR2 YYNGEE. There are 14 residues in the CDR3. The CDR3, as DNA: TGTGCCAGCAGCGTAGGGACTAGCAGGTACGAGCAGTACTTC. This sequence encodes CASSVGTSRYEQYF. Based on the CDR3 plus reference TRBV9 and TRBJ2-7, the full variable domain is DSGVTQTPKHLITATGQRVTLRCSPRSGDLSVYWYQQSLDQGLQFLIQYYNGEERAKGNILERFSAQQFPDLHSELNLSSLELGDSALYFCASSVGTSRYEQYFGPGTRLTVT.

V gene TRBV7-9 combines with J gene TRBJ2-2; no firm D call. Trimming removed 5 bases from V and 11 bases from J, with 9 bases in between. CDR1 and CDR2 (germline): SEHNR, FQNEAQ (reference sequence). The CDR3 runs 11 residues. As DNA, the CDR3 is TGTGCCAGCAGCGCTCTCAGAGAGCTGTTTTTT. It codes for CASSALRELFF.

The chain carries TRBV5-1 and TRBJ2-7, with 12 bases fitting TRBD1. The CDR3 totals 14 residues. Trimming removed 4 bases from V and 4 bases from J; junction bases left unmatched: 3. From germline, CDR1 is SGHRS and CDR2 YFSETQ. CDR3 loop: CASSPGQGAYEQYF. The CDR3 bases are TGCGCCAGCAGCCCGGGACAGGGGGCATACGAGCAGTACTTC.

The chain employs TRBV6-1 and TRBJ2-1; 9 bases agree with TRBD2. CDR1 and CDR2 (germline): MNHNS, SASEGT. The CDR3 is 13 residues long. J was trimmed by 6 bases and V by 8 bases; bases with no gene match: 5. CDR3 bases: TGTGCCAGCGGTAGCGGGAGCAGCAATGAGCAGTTCTTC. Amino acid sequence: CASGSGSSNEQFF.

This clone was recorded only once. V usage is TRBV5-1 and J usage is TRBJ2-1; D is undetermined. V lost 1 base and J lost 6, with 14 bases in between. This CDR3 spans 15 amino acids. Germline CDR1 is SGHRS and CDR2 is YFSETQ. The CDR3 is CASSLNGVETNEQFF. CDR3 sequence (DNA): TGCGCCAGCAGCTTGAACGGCGTGGAGACCAATGAGCAGTTCTTC.

The chain carries TRBV15 and TRBJ2-1, with 8 bases that match TRBD1. Per the germline V gene, CDR1 is LNHNV and CDR2 is YYDKDF (reference sequence). This CDR3 contains 21 residues. With 0 bases clipped from V and 0 bases from J, the junction kept 16 bases outside the gene matches. The CDR3, as DNA: TGTGCCACCAGCAGAGATAGCAGGACAGGGACAAACACCCACTCCTACAATGAGCAGTTCTTC. Protein: CATSRDSRTGTNTHSYNEQFF.

The J gene is TRBJ2-1, the V gene TRBV6-5; the D gene is possibly TRBD1 (5 bases). Trimming cost V 6 bases and J 3 bases, with 9 bases left between them. Per the germline V gene, CDR1 is MNHEY and CDR2 is SVGAGI. CDR3 length equals 13 residues. Here the CDR3 reads CASRGPDYNEQFF. The CDR3, as DNA: TGTGCCAGCAGGGGGCCAGACTACAATGAGCAGTTCTTC.

This sequence joins TRBV4-3 and TRBJ1-4; a weak D match, TRBD1 (5 bases). V lost 1 base and J 3 bases, leaving 12 bases between the germline ends. The CDR3 contains 16 residues. The germline V gene encodes CDR1 LGHNA and CDR2 YSLEER. The CDR3 DNA sequence: TGCGCCAGCAGCCAAGCCCGACAGAGACCTAATGAAAAACTGTTTTTT. It translates to CASSQARQRPNEKLFF.

The V gene is TRBV18, the J gene TRBJ1-1, with D possibly TRBD1 on 6 matching bases. V lost 2 bases to trimming and J lost 0 bases, with 10 bases between them. The CDR3 is 15 residues long. Germline-derived CDR1 and CDR2 are KGHSH and LQKENI. Written as DNA, the CDR3 is TGTGCCAGCTCACCATATGGACAGATGAACACTGAAGCTTTCTTT. Translating it yields CASSPYGQMNTEAFF.

The V gene is TRBV7-2, the J gene TRBJ2-7, with 11 bases matching TRBD2. This CDR3 is built from 16 residues. Germline loops: CDR1 SGHTA, CDR2 FQGNSA. The J segment lost 3 bases and the V segment lost 6 bases, leaving 10 bases of the junction unmatched. This CDR3 is CASSQPLAGGRYEQYF. CDR3 DNA sequence: TGTGCCAGCAGTCAACCCCTAGCGGGAGGCCGCTACGAGCAGTACTTC.

The chain combines TRBV19 with TRBJ2-3; 9 bases are a match to TRBD2. The trim removed 3 bases at V and 1 base at J, leaving 8 bases unmatched. Germline CDR1 LNHDA, CDR2 SQIVND (reference sequence). The CDR3 has 17 amino acids. The CDR3 loop reads CASSIGGAGGRTDTQYF. CDR3 DNA: TGTGCCAGTAGTATCGGGGGCGCGGGAGGGCGCACAGATACGCAGTATTTT.

The chain uses TRBV7-2 and TRBJ2-7; D remains unclear. The CDR3 runs to 13 residues. V lost 3 bases, J lost 2 bases, and 8 bases lay in between. Germline V gives CDR1 SGHTA, CDR2 FQGNSA. CDR3 residues: CASSFTTPYEQYF. CDR3 DNA: TGTGCCAGCAGCTTTACTACCCCCTACGAGCAGTACTTC.

This sequence joins TRBV27 and TRBJ2-5; 7 bases match TRBD1. CDR1 and CDR2 (germline): MNHEY, SMNVEV (reference sequence). This CDR3 is 16 amino acids long. J lost 4 bases, V lost 4 bases, and 12 bases had no gene match. The CDR3 is CASSSHPQGWGETQYF. In DNA form, the CDR3 reads TGTGCCAGCAGTTCCCACCCACAGGGGTGGGGAGAGACCCAGTACTTC.

This chain uses TRBV19 with TRBJ2-1; tentatively, D is TRBD1 (6 bases). The CDR3 runs to 16 residues. Per germline, CDR1 LNHDA and CDR2 SQIVND (reference sequence). Trimming removed 6 bases at V and 4 bases at J, with 19 bases between. CDR3 nucleotides: TGTGCCAGTAGCCCCCAGGGGCAGGGAAAATACAATGAGCAGTTCTTC. It specifies CASSPQGQGKYNEQFF.

This chain's CDR3 is CAIRDTRGRAPYEQYF. CDR3 DNA: TGTGCCATCAGGGACACACGCGGGAGGGCGCCCTACGAGCAGTACTTC. The chain links TRBV10-3 to TRBJ2-7; 9 bases line up with TRBD2. Trimming took 6 bases from V and 2 from J; bases not matched to a gene: 11. The CDR3 has 16 residues. Germline V lookup: CDR1 ENHRY, CDR2 SYGVKD.

This clone was observed a single time. This chain connects TRBV5-5 to TRBJ1-1, with D maybe TRBD1 (6 bases). The ends were cut back, 6 bases at V and 1 base at J, with 13 bases in the middle. The germline CDR1 and CDR2 sequences are SGHKS and YYEKEE (reference sequence). The CDR3 is 14 residues long. The CDR3 nucleotides read TGTGCCAGCATCCAGGCAGGGGAGAACACTGAAGCTTTCTTT. This gives the protein CASIQAGENTEAFF.

The chain joins TRBV5-8 to TRBJ2-7; a possible D gene is TRBD1 (6 bases). The V gene lost 5 bases and the J gene lost 1 base, with 13 bases spanning the gap. In germline, CDR1 is SGHTS, CDR2 YDEGEE. This CDR3 is built from 14 residues. CDR3 sequence: CASSWTAASYEQYF. The CDR3 DNA follows: TGTGCCAGCAGTTGGACAGCGGCGTCCTACGAGCAGTACTTC.

The genes are TRBV9 and TRBJ2-1; TRBD2 might be the D (6 bases). The CDR3 spans 17 residues. Looked up from germline, CDR1 is SGDLS and CDR2 is YYNGEE. Trimming cost V 0 bases and J 6 bases, with 19 bases left between them. CDR3 in amino acids: CASSVELGAGPTNEQFF. The CDR3 DNA reads TGTGCCAGCAGCGTAGAGTTGGGAGCGGGCCCCACCAATGAGCAGTTCTTC.

This clone has just one count. The chain combines TRBV28 with TRBJ1-2, with D unresolved. Germline lookup yields CDR1 MDHEN and CDR2 SYDVKM. V lost 6 bases, J lost 2 bases, and 19 bases lay in between. This CDR3 contains 16 residues. CDR3 bases: TGTGCCAGCAGCCAACGCGTCCCCCCTCCCAACTATGGCTACACCTTC. The encoded protein is CASSQRVPPPNYGYTF.

The chain uses TRBV6-4 and TRBJ1-1; D remains ambiguous. This CDR3 has 13 residues. Per germline, CDR1 MRHNA and CDR2 SNTAGT. V was cut by 2 bases and J by 1 base, with 5 bases left in between. CDR3 sequence reads: CASSDGWNTEAFF. The CDR3 DNA is TGTGCCAGCAGTGACGGGTGGAACACTGAAGCTTTCTTT.

The rearrangement joins TRBV19 to TRBJ1-5; the match to TRBD1 covers 7 bases. This CDR3 contains 16 residues. J gave up 0 bases and V 1 base, and 3 bases lay outside the gene matches. In germline, CDR1 is LNHDA, CDR2 SQIVND (reference sequence). The CDR3 reads CASSIGTGRSNQPQHF. Here the CDR3 DNA reads TGTGCCAGTAGTATAGGGACAGGACGTAGCAATCAGCCCCAGCATTTT.